Listed below are T cell receptor beta chains from one sample, sequenced in a study of T cell responses to AZD1222 COVID-19 vaccine. Measured with immunoSEQ multiplex PCR; TCRdb has only the in-frame clones, and not every one. The sample yields around 54,000 clones, around nine tenths seen once. The sequences come from peripheral blood, collected 28 days after the second AZD1222 dose. The receptors were sampled from an adult who received the AZD1222 COVID-19 vaccine. Each CDR3 is given with its conserved first and last residue. A D gene is named only where the DNA matches it firmly. Part of the rows lack a size; the others show once, few, many or a class for expanded clones.

d_call	v_call	j_call	clone_size	cdr3_nt	cdr3_aa
NA	TRBV24-1	TRBJ1-6	NA	TGTGCCACCGCTTCAGCCCCCTGGCGAGTCAGTAATAATTCACCCCTCCACTTT	CATASAPWRVSNNSPLHF
NA	TRBV27	TRBJ2-1	few	TGTGCCAGCAGTCAAGACAGCAGCTCCTACAATGAGCAGTTCTTC	CASSQDSSSYNEQFF
NA	TRBV10-3	TRBJ1-1	NA	TGTGCCGTGAGAGGGGGGGGCAGGAACACTGAAGCTTTCTTT	CAVRGGGRNTEAFF
TRBD1	TRBV4-1	TRBJ1-4	NA	TGCGCCAGCAGCCAAGCGGGGACAGGGTCCAAACTGTTTTTT	CASSQAGTGSKLFF
NA	TRBV5-4	TRBJ1-1	once	TGTGCCAGCAGCTTGGTGGGGGGTGCTGGCACTGAAGCTTTCTTT	CASSLVGGAGTEAFF
TRBD2	TRBV29-1	TRBJ2-1	NA	TGCAGCACTCATATAGCGGGAGGTGGGAATGAGCAGTTCTTC	CSTHIAGGGNEQFF
TRBD2	TRBV5-1	TRBJ2-6	once	TGCGCCAGCAGCTTGGCTGGGGGACTAGCGGGTTTCTCTGGGGCCAACGTCCTGACTTTC	CASSLAGGLAGFSGANVLTF
NA	TRBV18	TRBJ1-5	NA	TGTGCCAGCTCACCTTTTGAGACTCTTGATAGCAATCAGCCCCAGCATTTT	CASSPFETLDSNQPQHF
NA	TRBV14	TRBJ1-2	NA	TGTGCCAGCAGCCAGATCGGAGGGACCCTTAAGGGTGGCTACACCTTC	CASSQIGGTLKGGYTF
TRBD2	TRBV6-1	TRBJ2-7	NA	TGTGCCAGCAGTGAGGGGAGCGGGGGGGAGTACGAGCAGTACTTC	CASSEGSGGEYEQYF
NA	TRBV4-2	TRBJ1-5	few	TGTGCCAGCAGCCAAGGGGTGGACCGGGCTCATCAGCCCCAGCATTTT	CASSQGVDRAHQPQHF
TRBD1	TRBV5-1	TRBJ1-4	NA	TGCGCCAGCAGTCCCGGGACAGTTGCAACTAATGAAAAACTGTTTTTT	CASSPGTVATNEKLFF
TRBD1	TRBV2	TRBJ1-5	NA	TGTGCCAGCAGTGTCGGGACAGGGCTTAGGTCGAGCAATCAGCCCCAGCATTTT	CASSVGTGLRSSNQPQHF
NA	TRBV11-1	TRBJ1-2	NA	TGTGCCAGCAGCTTAGCGTCTACGGGGTTTGGATATGGCTACACCTTC	CASSLASTGFGYGYTF
NA	TRBV3-1/TRBV3-2	TRBJ2-2	NA	TGTGCCAGCAGACTCCTAAGTACCGGGGAGCTGTTTTTT	CASRLLSTGELFF
NA	TRBV28	TRBJ2-1	NA	TGTGCCAGCAGCCAAAGGAGGGGGGCCTACAATGAGCAGTTCTTC	CASSQRRGAYNEQFF
NA	TRBV9	TRBJ1-2	NA	TGTGCCAGCAGCGTACAGGGCCTTAACTATGGCTACACCTTC	CASSVQGLNYGYTF
NA	TRBV27	TRBJ1-5	NA	TGTGCCAGCAGTTTACCGGGCCCGAATCAGCCCCAGCATTTT	CASSLPGPNQPQHF
NA	TRBV2	TRBJ1-1	NA	TGTGCCAGCAGTGAAGCGAGTCAGAACAGGGAAGCTTTCTTT	CASSEASQNREAFF
NA	TRBV4-2	TRBJ2-7	NA	TGTGCCAGCAGCGATTGGGACCAGGGCTACGAGCAGTACTTC	CASSDWDQGYEQYF
NA	TRBV18	TRBJ2-7	NA	TGTGCCAGCTCACAGACAGAATCTTACGAGCAGTACTTC	CASSQTESYEQYF
TRBD2	TRBV6-5	TRBJ2-1	NA	TGTGCCAGCAGGAAGACTAGCGGGGGGGCCGGTCCTTGGTTCTTC	CASRKTSGGAGPWFF
TRBD1	TRBV19	TRBJ2-1	few	TGTGCCAGTAGTAAGGACAGGGCAACCTACAATGAGCAGTTCTTC	CASSKDRATYNEQFF
NA	TRBV28	TRBJ1-3	NA	TGTGCCAGCAGTTCCCTCCACACCGGCTCTGGAAACACCATATATTTT	CASSSLHTGSGNTIYF
NA	TRBV30	TRBJ1-4	NA	TGTGCCTGGAGTGTAACGGTTGAAAAACTGTTTTTT	CAWSVTVEKLFF
TRBD2	TRBV28	TRBJ2-5	few	TGTGCCAGCAGGGGGGGGCAGCGGGAGAGCGAATACTTC	CASRGGQRESEYF
NA	TRBV28	TRBJ2-3	NA	TGTGCCAGCAGTTTTACAGGTTTCACAGATACGCAGTATTTT	CASSFTGFTDTQYF
TRBD2	TRBV24-1	TRBJ2-2	NA	TGTGCCACCAGTGATTTGCGGGGGGCGAACACCGGGGAGCTGTTTTTT	CATSDLRGANTGELFF
NA	TRBV11-2	TRBJ2-7	NA	TGTGCCAGCAGCTTAGACACCTCCCTCTACGAGCAGTACTTC	CASSLDTSLYEQYF
NA	TRBV29-1	TRBJ2-3	NA	TGCAGCGGGTTGGGTACCGGGGCAGATACGCAGTATTTT	CSGLGTGADTQYF
NA	TRBV11-1	TRBJ1-4	NA	TGTGCCAGCAGCGGAGGGGGAACTAATGAAAAACTGTTTTTT	CASSGGGTNEKLFF
TRBD1	TRBV28	TRBJ1-4	few	TGTGCCAGCAGTGGATTACAGGGGGCGAATGAAAAACTGTTTTTT	CASSGLQGANEKLFF
NA	TRBV3-1/TRBV3-2	TRBJ1-3	NA	TGTGCCAGCAGCCATCCTGTGGACGCCGGAGCGAGCCCCTCTGGAAACACCATATATTTT	CASSHPVDAGASPSGNTIYF
TRBD1	TRBV28	TRBJ1-5	NA	TGTGCCAGCAGTTTACCCAGACAGGGGATCAGCGGGACGCCCCAGCATTTT	CASSLPRQGISGTPQHF
NA	TRBV28	TRBJ1-4	NA	TGTGCCAGCAGTTTATACAGGCTGAAACTGTTTTTT	CASSLYRLKLFF
TRBD2	TRBV28	TRBJ2-1	NA	TGTGCCAGCAGTTTTGGACTAGCGGTGAGGGAGCAGTTCTTC	CASSFGLAVREQFF
NA	TRBV28	TRBJ1-4	NA	TGTGCCAGCCAAGAAGGGGGTGAGGCTAATGAAAAACTGTTTTTT	CASQEGGEANEKLFF
NA	TRBV7-9	TRBJ2-7	NA	TGTGCCAGCAACTCCCAATTAGGGCCCTCCTACGAGCAGTACTTC	CASNSQLGPSYEQYF
NA	TRBV19	TRBJ2-1	once	TGTGCCAGTAGTATTGATAGCGGATACAATGAGCAGTTCTTC	CASSIDSGYNEQFF
NA	TRBV25-1	TRBJ1-2	NA	TGTGCCAGCAGTAAGGGGGAATATTACTATGGCTACACCTTC	CASSKGEYYYGYTF
TRBD2	TRBV18	TRBJ2-3	NA	TGTGCCAGCTCCCAGTCCCGAGGACTAGGTATATCTACGCAGTATTTT	CASSQSRGLGISTQYF
NA	TRBV28	TRBJ1-3	NA	TGTGCCAGCAGTGGGAGGGTCTCGGCTGGAAACACCATATATTTT	CASSGRVSAGNTIYF
TRBD1	TRBV28	TRBJ1-4	NA	TGTGCCAGCTCACCGGGACAGGCTAATGAAAAACTGTTTTTT	CASSPGQANEKLFF
NA	TRBV3-1/TRBV3-2	TRBJ2-1	NA	TGTGCCAGCAGCCTCGGAGTAAGGGACAATGAGCAGTTCTTC	CASSLGVRDNEQFF
NA	TRBV5-1	TRBJ2-2	NA	TGCGCCAGCAGCCTCAGCCCAACAGGGACCGGGGAGCTGTTTTTT	CASSLSPTGTGELFF
TRBD2	TRBV9	TRBJ2-1	NA	TGTGCCAGCAGCCCCCGTGGTAGCGGGGGCCGGGGCCTCAATGAGCAGTTCTTC	CASSPRGSGGRGLNEQFF
TRBD2	TRBV5-8	TRBJ2-3	NA	TGTGCCAGCAGCCGAAATTCCGGGACTAGCGGGGGGTCAGATACGCAGTATTTT	CASSRNSGTSGGSDTQYF
NA	TRBV19	TRBJ1-5	NA	TGTGCCAGTAGTTTTCCGGGACGCAATCAGCCCCAGCATTTT	CASSFPGRNQPQHF
TRBD2	TRBV7-8	TRBJ2-5	NA	TGTGCCAGCAGCTCCAGGCTAGCGGGGTTTCAAGAGACCCAGTACTTC	CASSSRLAGFQETQYF
NA	TRBV6-5	TRBJ1-2	NA	TGTGCCAGCAGTTACAGTCAAGGGTTCAACTATGGCTACACCTTC	CASSYSQGFNYGYTF
NA	TRBV24-1	TRBJ1-2	NA	TGTGCCACCAGTGAGGCTTTGAACTATGGCTACACCTTC	CATSEALNYGYTF
NA	TRBV5-1	TRBJ1-2	once	TGCGCCAGCAGCGTCCAGGGCGCTGATGGCTACACCTTC	CASSVQGADGYTF
NA	TRBV5-1	TRBJ1-3	NA	TGCGCCAGCAGCTCCAGGGCTGGAAACACCATATATTTT	CASSSRAGNTIYF
NA	TRBV10-3	TRBJ1-2	NA	TGTGCCATCAGCGAGCTCAGCCTTTCCCCTAACTATGGCTACACCTTC	CAISELSLSPNYGYTF
NA	TRBV6-6	TRBJ1-6	once	NA	CASSTSDRGDNSPLHF
NA	TRBV5-1	TRBJ2-1	NA	TGCGCCAGCAGCCCGCAGGGGGGCCTCTACAATGAGCAGTTCTTC	CASSPQGGLYNEQFF
TRBD1	TRBV28	TRBJ1-5	few	TGTGCCAGCAGTACCGACCGGGACAGTCCGCCCCAGCATTTT	CASSTDRDSPPQHF